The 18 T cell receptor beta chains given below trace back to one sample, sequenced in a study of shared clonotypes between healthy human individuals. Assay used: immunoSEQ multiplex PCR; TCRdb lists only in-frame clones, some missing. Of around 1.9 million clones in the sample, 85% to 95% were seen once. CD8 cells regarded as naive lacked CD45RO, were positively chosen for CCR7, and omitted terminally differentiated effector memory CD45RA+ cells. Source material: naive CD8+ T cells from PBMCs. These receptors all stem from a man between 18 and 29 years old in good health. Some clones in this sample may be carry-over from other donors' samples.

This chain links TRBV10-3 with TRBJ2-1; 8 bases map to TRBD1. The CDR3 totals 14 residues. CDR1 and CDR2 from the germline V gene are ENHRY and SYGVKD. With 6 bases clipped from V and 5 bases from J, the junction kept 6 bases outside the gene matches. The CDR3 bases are TGTGCCATCAGGACAGGGGAGAATAACAATGAGCAGTTCTTC. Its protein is CAIRTGENNNEQFF.

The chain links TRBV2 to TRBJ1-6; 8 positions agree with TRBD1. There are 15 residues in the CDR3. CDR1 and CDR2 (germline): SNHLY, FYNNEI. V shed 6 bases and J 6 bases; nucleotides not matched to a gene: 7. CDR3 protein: CASRDRELLNSPLHF. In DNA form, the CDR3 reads TGTGCCAGCAGGGACAGGGAGCTACTTAATTCACCCCTCCACTTT.

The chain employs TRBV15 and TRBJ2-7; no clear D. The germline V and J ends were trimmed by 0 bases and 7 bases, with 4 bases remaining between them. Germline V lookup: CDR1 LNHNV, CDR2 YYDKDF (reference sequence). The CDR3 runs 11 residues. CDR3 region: CATSREVEQYF. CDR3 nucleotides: TGTGCCACCAGCAGAGAGGTGGAGCAGTACTTC.

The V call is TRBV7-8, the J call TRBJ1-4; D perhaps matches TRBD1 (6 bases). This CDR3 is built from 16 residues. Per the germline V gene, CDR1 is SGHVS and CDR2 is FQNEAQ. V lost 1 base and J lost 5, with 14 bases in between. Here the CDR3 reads CASSLGGQGINEKLFF. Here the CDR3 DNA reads TGTGCCAGCAGCTTAGGCGGGCAGGGGATAAATGAAAAACTGTTTTTT.

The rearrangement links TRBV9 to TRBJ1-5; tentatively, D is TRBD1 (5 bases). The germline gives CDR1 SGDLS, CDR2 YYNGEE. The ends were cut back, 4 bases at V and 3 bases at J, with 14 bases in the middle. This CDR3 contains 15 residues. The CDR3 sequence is CASSPPDSLNQPQHF. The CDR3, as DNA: TGTGCCAGCAGCCCGCCAGACAGCCTCAATCAGCCCCAGCATTTT. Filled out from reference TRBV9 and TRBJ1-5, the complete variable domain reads DSGVTQTPKHLITATGQRVTLRCSPRSGDLSVYWYQQSLDQGLQFLIQYYNGEERAKGNILERFSAQQFPDLHSELNLSSLELGDSALYFCASSPPDSLNQPQHFGDGTRLSIL.

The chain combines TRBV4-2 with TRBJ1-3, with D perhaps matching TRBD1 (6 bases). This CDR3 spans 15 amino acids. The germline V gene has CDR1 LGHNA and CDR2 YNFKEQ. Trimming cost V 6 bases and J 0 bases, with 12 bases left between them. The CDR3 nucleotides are TGTGCCAGCAGGGATCAGGGGAACTCTGGAAACACCATATATTTT. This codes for CASRDQGNSGNTIYF.

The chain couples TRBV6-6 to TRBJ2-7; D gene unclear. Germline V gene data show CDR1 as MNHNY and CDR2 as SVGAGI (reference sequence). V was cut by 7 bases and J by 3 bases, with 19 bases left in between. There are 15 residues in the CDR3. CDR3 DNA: TGTGCCAGCACCGGCAAACCGCCCCCACTCTACGAGCAGTACTTC. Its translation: CASTGKPPPLYEQYF.

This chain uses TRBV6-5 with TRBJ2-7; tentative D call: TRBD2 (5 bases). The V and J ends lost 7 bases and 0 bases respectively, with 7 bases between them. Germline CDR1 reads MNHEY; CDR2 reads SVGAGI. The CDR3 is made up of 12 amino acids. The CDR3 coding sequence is TGTGCCAGCATGGGGAGCTCCTACGAGCAGTACTTC. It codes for CASMGSSYEQYF.

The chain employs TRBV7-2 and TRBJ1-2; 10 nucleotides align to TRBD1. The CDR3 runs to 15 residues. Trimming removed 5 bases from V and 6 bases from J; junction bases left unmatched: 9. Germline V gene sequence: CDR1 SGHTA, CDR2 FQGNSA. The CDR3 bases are TGTGCCAGCAGCGCAACCCGGACAGGGGGTGATGGCTACACCTTC. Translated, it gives CASSATRTGGDGYTF.

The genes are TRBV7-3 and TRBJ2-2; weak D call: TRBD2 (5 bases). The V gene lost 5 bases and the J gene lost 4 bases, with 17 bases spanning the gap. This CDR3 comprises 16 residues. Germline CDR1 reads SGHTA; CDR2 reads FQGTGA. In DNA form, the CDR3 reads TGTGCCAGCAGCCCTTTCGCGGGCGCGAGCACCGGGGAGCTGTTTTTT. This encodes CASSPFAGASTGELFF.

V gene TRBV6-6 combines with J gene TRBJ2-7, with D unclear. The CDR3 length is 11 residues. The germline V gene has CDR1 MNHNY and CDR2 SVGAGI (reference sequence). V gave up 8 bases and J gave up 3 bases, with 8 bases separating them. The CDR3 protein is CASSSIYEQYF. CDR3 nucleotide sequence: TGTGCCAGCTCCTCCATCTACGAGCAGTACTTC.

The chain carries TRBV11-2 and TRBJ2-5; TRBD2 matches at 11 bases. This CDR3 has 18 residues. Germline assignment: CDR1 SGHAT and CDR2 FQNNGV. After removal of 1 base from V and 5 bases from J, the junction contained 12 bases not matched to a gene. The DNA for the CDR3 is TGTGCCAGCAGCTTAGTACTAGCGGGGGACCTCTTCCGGGAGACCCAGTACTTC. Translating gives CASSLVLAGDLFRETQYF.

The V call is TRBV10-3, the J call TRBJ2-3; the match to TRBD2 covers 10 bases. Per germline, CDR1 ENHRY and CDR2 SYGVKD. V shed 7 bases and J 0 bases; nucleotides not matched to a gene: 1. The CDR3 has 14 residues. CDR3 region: CAIKREGSTDTQYF. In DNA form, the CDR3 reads TGTGCCATCAAGCGGGAGGGAAGCACAGATACGCAGTATTTT.

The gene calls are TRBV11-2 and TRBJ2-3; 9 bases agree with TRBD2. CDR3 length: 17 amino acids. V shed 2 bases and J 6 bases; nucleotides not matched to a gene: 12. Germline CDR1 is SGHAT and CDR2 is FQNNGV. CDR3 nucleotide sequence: TGTGCCAGCAGCTTAATGGGCGGGAGGGCGTCATATGATACGCAGTATTTT. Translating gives CASSLMGGRASYDTQYF.

CDR3 DNA sequence: TGTGCCACAGGCGGGGCAGATCAAAGCATTCAGTACTTC. The encoded protein is CATGGADQSIQYF. The chain couples TRBV18 to TRBJ2-4, with a weak D call TRBD2 (6 bases). CDR1 and CDR2 from the germline V gene are KGHSH and LQKENI. The V gene lost 10 bases and the J gene lost 9 bases, with 19 bases spanning the gap. This CDR3 region has 13 residues.

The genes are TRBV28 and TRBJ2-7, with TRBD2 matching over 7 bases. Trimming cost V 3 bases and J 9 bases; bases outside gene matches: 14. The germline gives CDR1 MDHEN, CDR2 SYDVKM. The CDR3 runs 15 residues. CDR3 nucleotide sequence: TGTGCCAGCAGTTTTAGCGGGCTGGCGACCCGAGGGCAGTACTTC. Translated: CASSFSGLATRGQYF.

CDR3 loop: CASSPQGSNPYEQYF. CDR3 bases: TGCGCCAGCAGCCCCCAAGGCAGCAACCCCTACGAGCAGTACTTC. The chain carries TRBV5-1 and TRBJ2-7; D is uncertain. Germline CDR1 and CDR2: SGHRS and YFSETQ. V shed 4 bases and J shed 2 bases, with 16 bases lying between them. This CDR3 is built from 15 residues.

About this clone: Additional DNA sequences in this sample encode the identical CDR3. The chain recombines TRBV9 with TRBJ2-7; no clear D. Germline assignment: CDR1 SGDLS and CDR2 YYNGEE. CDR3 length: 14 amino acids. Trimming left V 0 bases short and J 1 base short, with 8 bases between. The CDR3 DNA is TGTGCCAGCAGCGTAGTTGCGGTGTCCTACGAGCAGTACTTC. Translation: CASSVVAVSYEQYF.